These 17 T cell receptor beta chains share one sample of origin, sequenced in a study of T cell responses to AZD1222 COVID-19 vaccine. Produced via immunoSEQ multiplex PCR; TCRdb's table is partial and in-frame only. This sample has hundreds of thousands of clones; approximately 94% occur once, and the top ten carry 1%. The material was peripheral blood, obtained on day 0 of MenACWY control vaccination. Source of these receptors: an adult in good health.

This clone showed up just once. In DNA, the CDR3 is TGTGCCAGCAGCCTTGAGAACTATGGCTACACCTTC. Residues: CASSLENYGYTF. J is TRBJ1-2 and V is TRBV6-2 or TRBV6-3, with D uncertain. CDR1 and CDR2 (germline): MNHEY, SVGEGT. CDR3 length: 12 residues. The V and J ends lost 6 bases and 2 bases respectively, with 7 bases between them.

CDR3 loop: CASSPPTDEQYF. The CDR3 region has the DNA TGTGCCAGCTCACCCCCTACAGACGAGCAGTACTTC. The chain uses TRBV18 and TRBJ2-7; D ambiguous. This CDR3 region has 12 residues. Germline CDR1 KGHSH, CDR2 LQKENI. Trimming left V 3 bases short and J 5 bases short, with 8 bases between.

CDR3 nucleotides: TGTGCCTGGAGAGGGTCTGGGAAATTTTCACCCCTCCACTTT. Translation gives CAWRGSGKFSPLHF. The chain couples TRBV30 to TRBJ1-6; no reliable D call. V was pared by 3 bases and J by 9 bases, with 15 bases between. The CDR3 loop spans 14 amino acids. Germline values: CDR1 GTSNPN, CDR2 SVGIG (reference sequence).

This clone has a handful of counts. This chain joins TRBV4-2 and TRBJ1-4; 8 bases match TRBD1. This CDR3 has 16 amino acids. The V gene end was trimmed by 1 base and the J gene end by 8 bases; junction bases not matched to a gene: 9. Per the germline V gene, CDR1 is LGHNA and CDR2 is YNFKEQ. CDR3 sequence reads: CASSQGLRGPAEKLFF. In DNA, the CDR3 is TGTGCCAGCAGCCAAGGACTCAGGGGGCCGGCCGAAAAACTGTTTTTT.

The chain has TRBV10-3 and TRBJ1-1; D unresolved. Germline-derived CDR1 and CDR2 are ENHRY and SYGVKD. The CDR3 has 13 residues. V gave up 6 bases and J gave up 2 bases, with 10 bases separating them. The CDR3 loop is CAIRPKTNTEAFF. The CDR3 DNA follows: TGTGCCATCAGACCGAAAACAAACACTGAAGCTTTCTTT.

The chain employs TRBV5-1 and TRBJ2-1, with 7 positions matching TRBD2. Germline CDR1 is SGHRS and CDR2 is YFSETQ. V gave up 5 bases and J gave up 4 bases; unmatched junction bases: 6. The CDR3 sequence is 14 residues long. The CDR3 nucleotides read TGCGCCAGCAGTGAGGGCGGGGGATACAATGAGCAGTTCTTC. It codes for CASSEGGGYNEQFF.

The CDR3, as DNA: TGTGCCAGCAGCGAGCAAGGACGGTACGGCTACACCTTC. The encoded protein is CASSEQGRYGYTF. This rearrangement joins TRBV7-9 to TRBJ1-2; D gene ambiguous. Germline V gene data show CDR1 as SEHNR and CDR2 as FQNEAQ (reference sequence). Deletions cut 5 bases from V and 8 bases from J, with 15 bases between. CDR3 length equals 13 residues.

This clone was found a few times. The V call is TRBV28, the J call TRBJ1-2; D is ambiguous. Germline V gene lookup returns CDR1 MDHEN and CDR2 SYDVKM. This CDR3 comprises 10 residues. Trimming pared 11 bases from V and 8 bases from J, leaving 12 bases between. The CDR3, as DNA: TGTGCCGTCCAAGGGTACGGCTACACCTTC. Protein sequence: CAVQGYGYTF.

The chain has TRBV6-5 and TRBJ2-5; the match to TRBD2 covers 8 bases. This CDR3 has 13 amino acids. Germline V gene sequence: CDR1 MNHEY, CDR2 SVGAGI. Written as DNA, the CDR3 is TGTGCTTCCCGCGGGGGGCTGGGGGAGACCCAGTACTTC. This sequence encodes CASRGGLGETQYF.

The chain joins TRBV9 to TRBJ1-3; 7 nucleotides align to TRBD1. The CDR3 runs to 14 residues. Germline V gives CDR1 SGDLS, CDR2 YYNGEE. V dropped 4 bases and J dropped 3; count of bases not matched to a gene: 4. The CDR3 here is CASSTRQGGNTIYF. The DNA for the CDR3 is TGTGCCAGCAGCACCCGACAGGGTGGAAACACCATATATTTT. Drawing the rest from reference TRBV9 and TRBJ1-3, the complete variable domain is DSGVTQTPKHLITATGQRVTLRCSPRSGDLSVYWYQQSLDQGLQFLIQYYNGEERAKGNILERFSAQQFPDLHSELNLSSLELGDSALYFCASSTRQGGNTIYFGEGSWLTVV.

The chain combines TRBV6-5 with TRBJ1-2; 9 positions agree with TRBD1. The V gene's germline CDR1 is MNHEY and CDR2 SVGAGI. The ends lost 5 bases at V and 7 bases at J; junction bases unmatched: 8. This CDR3 region has 14 residues. The CDR3 sequence is CASSNGQGTGGYTF. DNA for the CDR3: TGTGCCAGCAGTAATGGACAGGGGACAGGTGGCTACACCTTC.

This clone appeared a few times. This chain connects TRBV10-1 to TRBJ2-1, with 9 bases lining up with TRBD1. With V trimmed by 6 bases and J by 3 bases, 3 bases remained unmatched. The length of the CDR3 is 14 residues. CDR1 is WNHNN and CDR2 is SYGVQD in the germline V gene (reference sequence). Here the CDR3 reads CASSETGGYNEQFF. CDR3 nucleotide sequence: TGCGCCAGCAGCGAGACAGGGGGCTACAATGAGCAGTTCTTC.

The rearrangement uses TRBV11-2 and TRBJ2-6; no reliable D call. CDR1 is SGHAT, CDR2 FQNNGV, per germline. This CDR3 spans 14 amino acids. Between the trimmed V and J ends, which lost 6 bases and 0 bases, there was a span of 6 bases. CDR3 amino acids: CASSRTSGANVLTF. CDR3 DNA: TGTGCCAGCAGTAGAACCTCTGGGGCCAACGTCCTGACTTTC.

The chain couples TRBV2 to TRBJ2-2; D is perhaps TRBD2 (5 bases). Looked up from germline, CDR1 is SNHLY and CDR2 is FYNNEI. Trimming left V 6 bases short and J 0 bases short, with 11 bases between. The CDR3 runs 15 residues. The CDR3 DNA reads as TGTGCCAGCAGCCTACGGGGTACGAACACCGGGGAGCTGTTTTTT. Translated, it gives CASSLRGTNTGELFF.

This clone was recorded once. V and J are TRBV7-2 and TRBJ1-2; possibly TRBD1 for D (5 bases). There are 17 residues in the CDR3. The germline gives CDR1 SGHTA, CDR2 FQGNSA. Trimming stripped 5 bases from V and 2 bases from J, with 21 bases between. DNA of the CDR3: TGTGCCAGCAGCCCACCACGAGGGAGGGGCGGGAACTATGGCTACACCTTC. Its translation: CASSPPRGRGGNYGYTF.

The chain has TRBV4-3 and TRBJ1-2; 10 nucleotides match TRBD1. Losses at the gene ends were 2 bases for V and 4 bases for J; bases not matched to a gene: 7. This CDR3 spans 16 amino acids. Germline-derived CDR1 and CDR2 are LGHNA and YSLEER. CDR3 DNA: TGCGCCAGCAGCCAATCGGGGACAGGGGCGGGCTATGGCTACACCTTC. Translated: CASSQSGTGAGYGYTF.

CDR3 protein: CATSEGLAGGLGTGELFF. DNA of the CDR3: TGTGCCACCAGTGAGGGACTAGCGGGGGGGCTTGGCACCGGGGAGCTGTTTTTT. The rearrangement links TRBV24-1 to TRBJ2-2, with 16 bases aligning to TRBD2. The CDR3 is 18 residues long. Germline-derived CDR1 and CDR2 are KGHDR and SFDVKD. V trimming: 4 bases; J trimming: 4 bases; junction bases outside the gene matches: 5.